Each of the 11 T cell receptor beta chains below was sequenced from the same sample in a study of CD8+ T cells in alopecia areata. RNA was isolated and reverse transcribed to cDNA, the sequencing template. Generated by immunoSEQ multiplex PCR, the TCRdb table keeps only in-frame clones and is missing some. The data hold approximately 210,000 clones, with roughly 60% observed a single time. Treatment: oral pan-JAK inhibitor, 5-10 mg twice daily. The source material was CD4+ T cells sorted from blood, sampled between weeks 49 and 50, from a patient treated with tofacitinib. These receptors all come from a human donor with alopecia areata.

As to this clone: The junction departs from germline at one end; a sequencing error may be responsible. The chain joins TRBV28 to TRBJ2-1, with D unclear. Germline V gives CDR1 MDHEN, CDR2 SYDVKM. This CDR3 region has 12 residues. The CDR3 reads CASSSVSLSTVF. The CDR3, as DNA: TGTGCCAGCAGTTCAGTGTCCCTCAGTACGGTCTTC.

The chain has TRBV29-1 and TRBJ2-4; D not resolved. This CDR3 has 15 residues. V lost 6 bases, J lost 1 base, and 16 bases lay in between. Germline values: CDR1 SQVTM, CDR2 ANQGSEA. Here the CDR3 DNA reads TGCAGCGTCGCCGACCCACACTGGGCCAAAAACATTCAGTACTTC. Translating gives CSVADPHWAKNIQYF.

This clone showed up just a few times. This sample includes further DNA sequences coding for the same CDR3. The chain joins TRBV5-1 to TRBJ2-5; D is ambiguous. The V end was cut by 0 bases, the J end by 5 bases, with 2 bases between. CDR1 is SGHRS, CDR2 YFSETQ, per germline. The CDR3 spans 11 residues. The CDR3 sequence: CASSLEETQYF. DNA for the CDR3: TGCGCCAGCAGCTTGGAGGAGACCCAGTACTTC. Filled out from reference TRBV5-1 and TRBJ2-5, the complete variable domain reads KAGVTQTPRYLIKTRGQQVTLSCSPISGHRSVSWYQQTPGQGLQFLFEYFSETQRNKGNFPGRFSGRQFSNSRSEMNVSTLELGDSALYLCASSLEETQYFGPGTRLLVL.

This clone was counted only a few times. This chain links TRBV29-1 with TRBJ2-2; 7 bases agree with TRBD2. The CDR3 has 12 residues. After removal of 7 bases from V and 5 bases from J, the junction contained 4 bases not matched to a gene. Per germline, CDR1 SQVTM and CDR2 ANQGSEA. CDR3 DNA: TGCAGCGGCACAGCGGGGACCGGGGAGCTGTTTTTT. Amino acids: CSGTAGTGELFF.

The CDR3 region has the DNA TGTGCCAGCAGTCCCTTAGCCGAGGGCTACACCTTC. Its translation: CASSPLAEGYTF. J is TRBJ1-2 and V is TRBV6-6; D remains ambiguous. Trimming stripped 5 bases from V and 8 bases from J, with 12 bases between. Germline assignment: CDR1 MNHNY and CDR2 SVGAGI (reference sequence). The CDR3 sequence is 12 residues long.

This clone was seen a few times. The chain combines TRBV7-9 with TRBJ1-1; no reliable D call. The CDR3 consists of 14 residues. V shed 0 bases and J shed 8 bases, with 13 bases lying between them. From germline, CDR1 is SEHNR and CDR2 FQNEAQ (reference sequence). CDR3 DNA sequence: TGTGCCAGCAGCTTAGCGTCCCGGGTGGAGGAAGCTTTCTTT. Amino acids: CASSLASRVEEAFF.

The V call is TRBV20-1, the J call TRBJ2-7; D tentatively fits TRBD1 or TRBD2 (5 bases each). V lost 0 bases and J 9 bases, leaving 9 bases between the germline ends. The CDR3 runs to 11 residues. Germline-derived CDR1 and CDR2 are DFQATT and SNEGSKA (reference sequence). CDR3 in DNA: TGCAGTGCTAGAGATACGGGGCCGCAGTACTTC. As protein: CSARDTGPQYF.

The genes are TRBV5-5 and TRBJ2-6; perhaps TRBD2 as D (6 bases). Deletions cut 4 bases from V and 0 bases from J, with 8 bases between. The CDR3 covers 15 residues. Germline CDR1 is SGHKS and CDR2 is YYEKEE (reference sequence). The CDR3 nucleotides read TGTGCCAGCAGCGGAGGGGTCTCTGGGGCCAACGTCCTGACTTTC. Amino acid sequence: CASSGGVSGANVLTF.

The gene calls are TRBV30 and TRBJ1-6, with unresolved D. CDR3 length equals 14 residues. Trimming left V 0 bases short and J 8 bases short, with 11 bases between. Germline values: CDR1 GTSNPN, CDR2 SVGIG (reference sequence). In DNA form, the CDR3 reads TGTGCCTGGAGTGTACAGACTTGGGATTCACCCCTCCACTTT. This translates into CAWSVQTWDSPLHF. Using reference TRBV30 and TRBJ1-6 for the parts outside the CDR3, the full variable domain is SQTIHQWPATLVQPVGSPLSLECTVEGTSNPNLYWYRQAAGRGLQLLFYSVGIGQISSEVPQNLSASRPQDRQFILSSKKLLLSDSGFYLCAWSVQTWDSPLHFGNGTRLTVT.

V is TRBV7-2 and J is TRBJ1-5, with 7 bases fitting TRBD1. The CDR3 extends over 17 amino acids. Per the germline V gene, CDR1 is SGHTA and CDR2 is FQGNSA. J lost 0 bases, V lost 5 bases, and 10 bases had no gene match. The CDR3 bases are TGTGCCAGCAGCCAGGCCCGGACAGGTTATAGCAATCAGCCCCAGCATTTT. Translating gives CASSQARTGYSNQPQHF.

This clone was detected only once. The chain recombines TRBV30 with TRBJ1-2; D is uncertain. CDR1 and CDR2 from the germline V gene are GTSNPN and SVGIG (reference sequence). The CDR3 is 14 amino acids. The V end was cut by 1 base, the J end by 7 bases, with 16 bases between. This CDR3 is CAWSANLRRFGYTF. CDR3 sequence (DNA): TGTGCCTGGAGTGCCAACCTCCGACGGTTTGGCTACACCTTC.